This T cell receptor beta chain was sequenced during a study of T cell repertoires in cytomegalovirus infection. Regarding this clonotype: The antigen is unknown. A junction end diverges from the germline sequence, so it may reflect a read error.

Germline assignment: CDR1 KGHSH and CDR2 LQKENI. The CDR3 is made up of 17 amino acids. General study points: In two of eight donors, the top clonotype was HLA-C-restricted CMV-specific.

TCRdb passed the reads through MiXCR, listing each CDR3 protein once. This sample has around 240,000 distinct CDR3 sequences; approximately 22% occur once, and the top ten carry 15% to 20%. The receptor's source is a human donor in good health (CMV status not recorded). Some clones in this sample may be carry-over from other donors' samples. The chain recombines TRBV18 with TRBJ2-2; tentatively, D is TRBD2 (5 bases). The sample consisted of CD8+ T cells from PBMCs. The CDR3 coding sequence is TGTGCCAGCTCACCAAGTTTTTTGCTACAGTTCCCCGGGGTGCTGTTTTTT. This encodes CASSPSFLLQFPGVLFF.